A selection of T cell receptor beta chains follows, all from one sample in a study of beta chain features in type 1 diabetes. Data came from immunoSEQ multiplex PCR; TCRdb stores just in-frame clones and leaves some out. This sample has 350,000 to 400,000 clones, with about 14% found just once. The sequencing sample was made of naive CD4+ T cells from blood. Receptors originate from a woman aged 18-29 years in good health. The CDR3 runs from the conserved cysteine through the conserved F or W. Each record gives: clone size, D gene, V gene, J gene, CDR3 protein, CDR3 DNA. D genes are given only for firm matches. Clone size is stated in some rows and not others, as once, few, many or a class when expanded.

clone size: NA; D gene: NA; V gene: TRBV7-8; J gene: TRBJ2-1; CDR3 protein: CASGGLYNEQFF; CDR3 DNA: TGTGCCAGCGGTGGCCTCTACAATGAGCAGTTCTTC
clone size: few; D gene: NA; V gene: TRBV7-8; J gene: TRBJ1-3; CDR3 protein: CASQRGASGNTIYF; CDR3 DNA: TGTGCCAGCCAAAGGGGTGCCTCTGGAAACACCATATATTTT
clone size: NA; D gene: TRBD2; V gene: TRBV5-6; J gene: TRBJ2-4; CDR3 protein: CASSLGAGGNLQYF; CDR3 DNA: TGTGCCAGCAGCTTGGGTGCGGGAGGAAACCTTCAGTACTTC
clone size: NA; D gene: NA; V gene: TRBV15; J gene: TRBJ2-3; CDR3 protein: CATSALGSRVTDTQYF; CDR3 DNA: TGTGCCACCAGCGCTTTGGGGAGTCGTGTCACAGATACGCAGTATTTT
clone size: NA; D gene: TRBD2; V gene: TRBV6-5; J gene: TRBJ2-7; CDR3 protein: CASSSSLAGEPDEQYF; CDR3 DNA: TGTGCCAGCAGTTCTTCCTTAGCGGGAGAGCCGGACGAGCAGTACTTC
clone size: NA; D gene: NA; V gene: TRBV29-1; J gene: TRBJ2-1; CDR3 protein: CSVESRDTTTYNEQFF; CDR3 DNA: TGCAGCGTTGAATCCCGGGACACAACTACGTACAATGAGCAGTTCTTC
clone size: few; D gene: NA; V gene: TRBV28; J gene: TRBJ1-2; CDR3 protein: CASSSAAPGDRSYGYTF; CDR3 DNA: TGTGCCAGCAGTTCTGCGGCCCCAGGGGATAGGAGCTATGGCTACACCTTC
clone size: NA; D gene: NA; V gene: TRBV5-1; J gene: TRBJ2-7; CDR3 protein: CASSRSTYEQYF; CDR3 DNA: TGCGCCAGCAGCCGATCTACCTACGAGCAGTACTTC
clone size: NA; D gene: TRBD2; V gene: TRBV30; J gene: TRBJ2-2; CDR3 protein: CALNLLAVNTGELFF; CDR3 DNA: TGTGCCTTAAACCTTCTAGCGGTGAACACCGGGGAGCTGTTTTTT
clone size: few; D gene: TRBD1; V gene: TRBV27; J gene: TRBJ2-5; CDR3 protein: CASSRTGGIVETQYF; CDR3 DNA: TGTGCCAGCAGTCGAACAGGGGGTATCGTAGAGACCCAGTACTTC
clone size: NA; D gene: TRBD2; V gene: TRBV4-1; J gene: TRBJ2-7; CDR3 protein: CASSPHSGRAGQYF; CDR3 DNA: TGCGCCAGCAGCCCCCATAGCGGGAGGGCCGGGCAGTACTTC
clone size: NA; D gene: TRBD2; V gene: TRBV19; J gene: TRBJ2-7; CDR3 protein: CASSSAGGPGEQYF; CDR3 DNA: TGTGCCAGTAGTTCAGCGGGAGGGCCGGGCGAGCAGTACTTC
clone size: few; D gene: NA; V gene: TRBV30; J gene: TRBJ1-4; CDR3 protein: CAWRYSGYNEKLFF; CDR3 DNA: TGTGCCTGGAGGTATTCAGGGTATAATGAAAAACTGTTTTTT
clone size: NA; D gene: NA; V gene: TRBV5-1; J gene: TRBJ2-5; CDR3 protein: CASSNRDGETQYF; CDR3 DNA: TGCGCCAGCAGCAACAGGGACGGTGAGACCCAGTACTTC
clone size: few; D gene: NA; V gene: TRBV2; J gene: TRBJ2-7; CDR3 protein: CASSRTGSHEQYF; CDR3 DNA: TGTGCCAGCTCCCGTACAGGGTCGCACGAGCAGTACTTC
clone size: few; D gene: TRBD2; V gene: TRBV25-1; J gene: TRBJ2-3; CDR3 protein: CASSDPGLGQDTQYF; CDR3 DNA: TGTGCCAGCAGTGATCCCGGACTAGGGCAGGATACGCAGTATTTT
clone size: NA; D gene: TRBD2; V gene: TRBV5-8; J gene: TRBJ2-3; CDR3 protein: CASSPRLAGPDTQYF; CDR3 DNA: TGTGCCAGCAGCCCGCGACTAGCGGGACCAGATACGCAGTATTTT
clone size: NA; D gene: TRBD1; V gene: TRBV4-1; J gene: TRBJ1-2; CDR3 protein: CASSQEGTGGSYGYTF; CDR3 DNA: TGCGCCAGCAGCCAAGAAGGGACAGGGGGTAGCTATGGCTACACCTTC
clone size: few; D gene: NA; V gene: TRBV27; J gene: TRBJ2-1; CDR3 protein: CASRHSGREQFF; CDR3 DNA: TGTGCCAGCAGGCATTCAGGCAGGGAGCAGTTCTTC
clone size: few; D gene: TRBD1; V gene: TRBV29-1; J gene: TRBJ2-2; CDR3 protein: CSVGGRGQNTGELFF; CDR3 DNA: TGCAGCGTTGGGGGCAGGGGGCAGAACACCGGGGAGCTGTTTTTT
clone size: NA; D gene: TRBD1; V gene: TRBV28; J gene: TRBJ1-5; CDR3 protein: CASSRGQAQPQHF; CDR3 DNA: TGTGCCAGCAGTCGGGGACAGGCTCAGCCCCAGCATTTT
clone size: NA; D gene: NA; V gene: TRBV5-4; J gene: TRBJ2-3; CDR3 protein: CASSHGLVTDTQYF; CDR3 DNA: TGTGCCAGCAGCCACGGGTTGGTCACAGATACGCAGTATTTT
clone size: few; D gene: NA; V gene: TRBV18; J gene: TRBJ2-2; CDR3 protein: CASSPAGSGELFF; CDR3 DNA: TGTGCCAGCTCACCAGCGGGGTCCGGGGAGCTGTTTTTT
clone size: few; D gene: NA; V gene: TRBV9; J gene: TRBJ2-2; CDR3 protein: CASSVQLLMGELFF; CDR3 DNA: TGTGCCAGCAGCGTGCAACTCCTGATGGGGGAGCTGTTTTTT
clone size: NA; D gene: TRBD1; V gene: TRBV10-3; J gene: TRBJ1-4; CDR3 protein: CAIRDREVEKLFF; CDR3 DNA: TGTGCCATCAGGGACAGGGAGGTTGAAAAACTGTTTTTT
clone size: few; D gene: NA; V gene: TRBV21-1; J gene: TRBJ2-7; CDR3 protein: CASSKGGRANEQYF; CDR3 DNA: TGTGCCAGCAGCAAGGGCGGGAGGGCCAACGAGCAGTACTTC
clone size: NA; D gene: NA; V gene: TRBV30; J gene: TRBJ1-5; CDR3 protein: CAWKPQGMGNQPQHF; CDR3 DNA: TGTGCCTGGAAACCACAGGGTATGGGCAATCAGCCCCAGCATTTT
clone size: NA; D gene: TRBD2; V gene: TRBV28; J gene: TRBJ2-7; CDR3 protein: CASRAGRASGMSYEQYF; CDR3 DNA: TGTGCCAGCAGGGCCGGTCGGGCTAGCGGGATGTCCTACGAGCAGTACTTC
clone size: NA; D gene: NA; V gene: TRBV15; J gene: TRBJ2-7; CDR3 protein: CATSRGRSTGYTGEQYF; CDR3 DNA: TGTGCCACCAGCAGAGGTCGCAGTACAGGGTATACAGGCGAGCAGTACTTC
clone size: NA; D gene: NA; V gene: TRBV30; J gene: TRBJ1-5; CDR3 protein: CAWQQSQSQPQHF; CDR3 DNA: TGTGCCTGGCAACAGAGTCAATCCCAGCCCCAGCATTTT
clone size: NA; D gene: NA; V gene: TRBV5-1; J gene: TRBJ2-7; CDR3 protein: CASSLGTHSEYEQYF; CDR3 DNA: TGCGCCAGCAGCTTAGGGACTCACTCTGAATACGAGCAGTACTTC